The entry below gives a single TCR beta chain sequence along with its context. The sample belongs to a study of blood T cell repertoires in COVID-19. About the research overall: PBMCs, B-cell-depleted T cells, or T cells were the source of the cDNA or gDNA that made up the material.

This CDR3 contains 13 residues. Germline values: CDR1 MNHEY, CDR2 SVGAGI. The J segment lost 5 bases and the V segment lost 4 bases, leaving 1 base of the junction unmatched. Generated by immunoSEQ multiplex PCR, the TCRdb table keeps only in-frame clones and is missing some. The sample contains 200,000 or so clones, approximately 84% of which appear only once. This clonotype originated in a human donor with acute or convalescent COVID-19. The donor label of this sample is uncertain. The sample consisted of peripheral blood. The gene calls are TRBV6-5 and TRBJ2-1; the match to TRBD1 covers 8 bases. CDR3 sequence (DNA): TGTGCCAGCAGTTTGACAGGGGACAATGAGCAGTTCTTC. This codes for CASSLTGDNEQFF.